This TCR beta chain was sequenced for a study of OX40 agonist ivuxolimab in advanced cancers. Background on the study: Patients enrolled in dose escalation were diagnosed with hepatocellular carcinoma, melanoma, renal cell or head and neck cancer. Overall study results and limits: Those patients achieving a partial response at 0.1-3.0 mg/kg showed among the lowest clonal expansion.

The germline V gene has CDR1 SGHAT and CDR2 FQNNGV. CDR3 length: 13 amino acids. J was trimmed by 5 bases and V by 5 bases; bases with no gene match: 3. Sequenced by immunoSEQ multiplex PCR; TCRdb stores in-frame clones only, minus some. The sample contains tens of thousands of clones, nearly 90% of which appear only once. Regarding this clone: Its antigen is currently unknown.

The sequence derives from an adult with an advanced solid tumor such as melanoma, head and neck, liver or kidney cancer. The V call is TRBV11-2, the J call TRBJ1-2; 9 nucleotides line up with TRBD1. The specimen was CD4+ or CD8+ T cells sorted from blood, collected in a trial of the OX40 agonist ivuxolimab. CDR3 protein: CASSPGTGYGYTF. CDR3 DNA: TGTGCCAGCAGCCCCGGGACAGGGTATGGCTACACCTTC.